The source of this T cell receptor beta chain is a study of T cell responses to AZD1222 COVID-19 vaccine. This clone was recorded only once. Assay used: immunoSEQ multiplex PCR; TCRdb lists only in-frame clones, some missing. The sample lists over 100,000 clones, approximately 90% occurring once. V gave up 6 bases and J gave up 1 base, with 13 bases separating them. Germline assignment: CDR1 SNHLY and CDR2 FYNNEI. The CDR3 totals 14 residues. This TCR derives from an adult who received the AZD1222 COVID-19 vaccine. This chain connects TRBV2 to TRBJ2-7, with D possibly being TRBD2 (7 bases). The sample in question was peripheral blood, obtained 28 days after the second AZD1222 dose. The CDR3 region has the DNA TGTGCCAGCAGCTCAAGGGGGGGATCCTACGAGCAGTACTTC. It translates to CASSSRGGSYEQYF. The whole variable domain, remainder taken from reference TRBV2 and TRBJ2-7, is EPEVTQTPSHQVTQMGQEVILRCVPISNHLYFYWYRQILGQKVEFLVSFYNNEISEKSEIFDDQFSVERPDGSNFTLKIRSTKLEDSAMYFCASSSRGGSYEQYFGPGTRLTVT.